A selection of T cell receptor beta chains follows, all from one sample in a study of T cell responses to AZD1222 COVID-19 vaccine. TCRdb keeps only in-frame clones here, not all; method: immunoSEQ multiplex PCR. Of under 130,000 clones listed, approximately 88% were seen once; the top ten hold approximately 22%. Sequenced material: peripheral blood, taken on day 0 of AZD1222 vaccination. These receptors came from an adult in good health. Each CDR3 is given with its conserved first and last residue. D genes are given only for firm matches. Clone size, where shown, is once, few, many, or a class for clones that have expanded.

clone size: NA
D gene: NA
J gene: TRBJ2-3
V gene: TRBV30
CDR3 DNA: TGTGCCTGGAGTGTCAGGGATACGCAGTATTTT
CDR3 protein: CAWSVRDTQYF

clone size: NA
D gene: TRBD1
J gene: TRBJ1-6
V gene: TRBV2
CDR3 DNA: TGTGCCAGCAGTGCCGGCCCCCTTCGGGACAGTAATTCACCCCTCCACTTT
CDR3 protein: CASSAGPLRDSNSPLHF

clone size: NA
D gene: NA
J gene: TRBJ2-7
V gene: TRBV6-2/TRBV6-3
CDR3 DNA: TGTGCCAGCAGTTACGAACAGGGATACGAGCAGTACTTC
CDR3 protein: CASSYEQGYEQYF

clone size: NA
D gene: TRBD1
J gene: TRBJ1-6
V gene: TRBV10-3
CDR3 DNA: TGTGCCATCCAGGCCGAGACAGGGGGTTCTGTTGGTTCACCCCTCCACTTT
CDR3 protein: CAIQAETGGSVGSPLHF

clone size: NA
D gene: TRBD2
J gene: TRBJ2-1
V gene: TRBV7-7
CDR3 DNA: TGTGCTAGCAGCTTAGCGGGAGACGCCAATGAGCAGTTCTTC
CDR3 protein: CASSLAGDANEQFF

clone size: NA
D gene: NA
J gene: TRBJ1-2
V gene: TRBV28
CDR3 DNA: TGTGCCAGCAGCGATCCTAACTATGGCTACACCTTC
CDR3 protein: CASSDPNYGYTF

clone size: NA
D gene: NA
J gene: TRBJ1-1
V gene: TRBV12-3/TRBV12-4
CDR3 DNA: TGTGCCAGCAGTTTAGTAATCCCGGAAGCTTTCTTT
CDR3 protein: CASSLVIPEAFF

clone size: NA
D gene: NA
J gene: TRBJ2-3
V gene: TRBV7-9
CDR3 DNA: TGTGCCAGCAGCCCATCTTTGGGGTACACAGATACGCAGTATTTT
CDR3 protein: CASSPSLGYTDTQYF

clone size: NA
D gene: NA
J gene: TRBJ1-4
V gene: TRBV4-3
CDR3 DNA: TGCGCCAGCAGCCCCGGACAAATTGGGAGCGAAAAACTGTTTTTT
CDR3 protein: CASSPGQIGSEKLFF

clone size: once
D gene: NA
J gene: TRBJ1-1
V gene: TRBV5-4
CDR3 DNA: TGTGCCAGCAGCTTGGGGTTTAGAGCTTTCTTT
CDR3 protein: CASSLGFRAFF

clone size: NA
D gene: TRBD1
J gene: TRBJ1-4
V gene: TRBV5-1
CDR3 DNA: TGCGCCAGCAGCTTGGCAGGGGGTCTTGAGGAAAAACTGTTTTTT
CDR3 protein: CASSLAGGLEEKLFF

clone size: few
D gene: NA
J gene: TRBJ2-3
V gene: TRBV28
CDR3 DNA: TGTGCCAGCAGTTTATCAGGATTGCGCACAGATACGCAGTATTTT
CDR3 protein: CASSLSGLRTDTQYF

clone size: NA
D gene: NA
J gene: TRBJ1-3
V gene: TRBV4-1
CDR3 DNA: TGCGCCAGCAGCCAAGATGCAGGGACTGGAAACACCATATATTTT
CDR3 protein: CASSQDAGTGNTIYF